Listed here are 9 T cell receptor beta chains from one sample, sequenced in a study of blood T cell repertoires in COVID-19. The protocol was immunoSEQ multiplex PCR, while the TCRdb copy is restricted to in-frame clones and leaves out a portion. The table has about 190,000 clones, around 80% seen once. The sample consisted of peripheral blood. The source of these receptors is a young man with active or convalescent COVID-19.

V gene TRBV5-1 combines with J gene TRBJ1-3; D remains unclear. The CDR3 contains 14 residues. V was trimmed by 0 bases and J by 2 bases, leaving 6 bases between them. The germline gives CDR1 SGHRS, CDR2 YFSETQ. CDR3 protein: CASSLEQAGNTIYF. Here the CDR3 DNA reads TGCGCCAGCAGCTTGGAGCAGGCTGGAAACACCATATATTTT.

This rearrangement joins TRBV18 to TRBJ1-2; no clear D. The CDR3 sequence is 15 residues long. V was trimmed by 0 bases and J by 6 bases, leaving 14 bases between them. Germline V gives CDR1 KGHSH, CDR2 LQKENI. This CDR3 reads CASSPPVTRRNGYTF. The CDR3 bases are TGTGCCAGCTCACCACCGGTGACAAGGCGTAATGGCTACACCTTC.

The CDR3 region has the DNA TGTGCCAGCATAGACAGTAATTCCTACGAGCAGTACTTC. This gives the protein CASIDSNSYEQYF. This rearrangement joins TRBV7-2 to TRBJ2-7, with TRBD1 as a possible D gene (5 bases). From germline, CDR1 is SGHTA and CDR2 FQGNSA. V was clipped by 7 bases and J by 1 base, with 11 bases between them. The CDR3 runs 13 residues.

This clone was detected only once. The CDR3 region is CSVEDRDRNYGYTF. CDR3 nucleotide sequence: TGCAGCGTTGAAGACAGGGACAGGAACTATGGCTACACCTTC. The gene calls are TRBV29-1 and TRBJ1-2; the match to TRBD1 covers 8 bases. In germline, CDR1 is SQVTM, CDR2 ANQGSEA. The junction had 2 bases not matched to a gene; V was cut back by 0 bases and J by 2 bases. CDR3 length: 14 residues.

The V call is TRBV5-4, the J call TRBJ1-4; 7 nucleotides agree with TRBD1. The germline CDR1 and CDR2 sequences are SGHNT and YYREEE (reference sequence). The CDR3 runs 14 residues. Trimming took 4 bases from V and 7 from J; bases not matched to a gene: 7. CDR3 in DNA: TGTGCCAGCAGCCCAGGGGGTCTGGTTGAAAAACTGTTTTTT. This translates into CASSPGGLVEKLFF.

J is TRBJ1-4 and V is TRBV15, with D unresolved. The CDR3 sequence is 15 residues long. V dropped 0 bases and J dropped 4 bases, with 9 bases sitting between them. Germline CDR1 is LNHNV and CDR2 is YYDKDF (reference sequence). Here the CDR3 DNA reads TGTGCCACCAGCAGAGATGGGCAGGATAATGAAAAACTGTTTTTT. This codes for CATSRDGQDNEKLFF. The full variable domain, completed using reference TRBV15 and TRBJ1-4, is DAMVIQNPRYQVTQFGKPVTLSCSQTLNHNVMYWYQQKSSQAPKLLFHYYDKDFNNEADTPDNFQSRRPNTSFCFLDIRSPGLGDTAMYLCATSRDGQDNEKLFFGSGTQLSVL.

The gene calls are TRBV6-2 or TRBV6-3 and TRBJ2-3; 7 bases are a match to TRBD2. V lost 2 bases and J lost 3; bases outside the gene matches: 11. Per germline, CDR1 MNHEY and CDR2 SVGEGT. The CDR3 loop spans 17 amino acids. The CDR3 coding sequence is TGTGCCAGCAGTTACCGAGGTGCCAGCGGGATTACAGATACGCAGTATTTT. This sequence encodes CASSYRGASGITDTQYF.

The gene calls are TRBV3-1 (or the pseudogene TRBV3-2) and TRBJ1-4; 10 bases map to TRBD1. Trimming took 3 bases from V and 5 from J; bases not matched to a gene: 3. The CDR3 runs to 15 residues. Germline loops: CDR1 LGHDT, CDR2 YNNKEL (reference sequence). The CDR3 nucleotides read TGTGCCAGCAGCCAGACAGGGGGCGGGAATGAAAAACTGTTTTTT. Translating it yields CASSQTGGGNEKLFF.

The CDR3 coding sequence is TGTGCCAGTAAAGACAGGGGAGGAAATCAGCCCCAGCATTTT. Protein sequence: CASKDRGGNQPQHF. This chain joins TRBV19 and TRBJ1-5, with 8 bases that match TRBD1. From germline, CDR1 is LNHDA and CDR2 SQIVND (reference sequence). J lost 4 bases, V lost 7 bases, and 6 bases had no gene match. The CDR3 spans 14 residues.